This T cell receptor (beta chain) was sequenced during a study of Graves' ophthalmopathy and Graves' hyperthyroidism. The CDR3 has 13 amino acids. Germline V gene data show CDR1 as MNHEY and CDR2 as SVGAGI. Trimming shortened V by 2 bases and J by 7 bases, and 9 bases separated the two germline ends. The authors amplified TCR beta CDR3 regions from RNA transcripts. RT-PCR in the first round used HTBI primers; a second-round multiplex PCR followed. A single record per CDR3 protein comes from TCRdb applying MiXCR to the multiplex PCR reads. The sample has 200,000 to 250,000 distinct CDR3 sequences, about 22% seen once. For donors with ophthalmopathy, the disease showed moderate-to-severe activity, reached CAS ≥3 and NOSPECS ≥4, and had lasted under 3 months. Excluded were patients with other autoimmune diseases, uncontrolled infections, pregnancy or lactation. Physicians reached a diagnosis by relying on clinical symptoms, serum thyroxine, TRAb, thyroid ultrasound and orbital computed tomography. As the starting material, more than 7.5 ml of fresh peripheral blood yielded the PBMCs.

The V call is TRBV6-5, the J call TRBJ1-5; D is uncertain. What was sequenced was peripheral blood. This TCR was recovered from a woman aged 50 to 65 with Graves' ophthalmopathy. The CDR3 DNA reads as TGTGCCAGCAGTTACGGGGAGGAACAGCCCCAGCATTTT. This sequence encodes CASSYGEEQPQHF.